Listed here are 21 T cell receptor beta chains from one sample, sequenced in a study of shared clonotypes between healthy human individuals (TCRdb year 2020). The library was produced with the immunoSEQ multiplex PCR assay. In its TCRdb copy, this immuneACCESS table keeps in-frame sequences only and misses some clones. Where compared with another copy, unresolved V genes explain less than half of these, and the others have no known cause. The sample profile shows 2 million to 3 million clones; approximately 94% of them were found once. 0.36% of the sample is held by the ten biggest clonotypes. The sample taken for sequencing was naive CD4+ T cells from PBMCs. According to the study, the label for this sample's cell subset or site signals: CD45RA+ positively selected. These TCRs come from a man aged 18 to 30 in good health. Some clones in this sample may be carry-over from other donors' samples.

The chain employs TRBV27 and TRBJ2-1, with 11 bases matching TRBD2. Germline lookup yields CDR1 MNHEY and CDR2 SMNVEV (reference sequence). V gave up 6 bases and J gave up 5 bases; unmatched junction bases: 6. The length of the CDR3 is 15 residues. The CDR3 region is CASRGIAGGDNEQFF. In nucleotides, the CDR3 is TGTGCCAGCAGAGGTATAGCGGGAGGGGACAATGAGCAGTTCTTC.

The chain is built from TRBV5-1 and TRBJ2-7; 7 nucleotides align to TRBD1. From germline, CDR1 is SGHRS and CDR2 YFSETQ. V lost 4 bases to trimming and J lost 7 bases; unmatched junction nucleotides: 5. The CDR3 sequence is 12 residues long. CDR3 bases: TGCGCCAGCAGCACAGGGGTGGGGGAGCAGTACTTC. It codes for CASSTGVGEQYF. Variable domain in full (rest from reference TRBV5-1 and TRBJ2-7): KAGVTQTPRYLIKTRGQQVTLSCSPISGHRSVSWYQQTPGQGLQFLFEYFSETQRNKGNFPGRFSGRQFSNSRSEMNVSTLELGDSALYLCASSTGVGEQYFGPGTRLTVT.

The chain uses TRBV28 and TRBJ2-1; perhaps TRBD1 as D (5 bases). V was trimmed by 2 bases and J by 2 bases, leaving 10 bases between them. CDR1 and CDR2 from the germline V gene are MDHEN and SYDVKM. This CDR3 contains 15 residues. In DNA form, the CDR3 reads TGTGCCAGCAGTTTAGTGCCAGGGACCTACAATGAGCAGTTCTTC. Protein sequence: CASSLVPGTYNEQFF.

The CDR3 DNA reads TGTGCCAGCACTTCAAATTTGGGGGTACCTGAGCAGTTCTTC. It codes for CASTSNLGVPEQFF. The chain uses TRBV6-5 and TRBJ2-1; D is tentatively TRBD1 or TRBD2 (5 bases each). V lost 7 bases to trimming and J lost 9 bases, with 19 bases between them. This CDR3 is 14 amino acids long. Germline loops: CDR1 MNHEY, CDR2 SVGAGI.

The chain combines TRBV5-1 with TRBJ2-1; TRBD2 matches 10 bases. The CDR3 runs 15 residues. Losses at the gene ends were 2 bases for V and 8 bases for J; bases not matched to a gene: 7. Germline CDR1 reads SGHRS; CDR2 reads YFSETQ. The DNA of the CDR3 is TGCGCCAGCAGCTTTGTCCTAGCGGGAGTTTATGAGCAGTTCTTC. Translated: CASSFVLAGVYEQFF.

The gene calls are TRBV5-1 and TRBJ2-7; 7 positions match TRBD2. The germline gives CDR1 SGHRS, CDR2 YFSETQ. The CDR3 sequence is 15 residues long. The V gene end was trimmed by 1 base and the J gene end by 9 bases; junction bases not matched to a gene: 13. The CDR3 nucleotides are TGCGCCAGCAGCTTGAGTGGTCGGGACTACTTCGGGCAGTACTTC. This gives the protein CASSLSGRDYFGQYF.

V usage is TRBV28 and J usage is TRBJ1-2, with no clear D. Deletions cut 7 bases from V and 0 bases from J, with 3 bases between. The CDR3 covers 11 residues. Germline V gene data show CDR1 as MDHEN and CDR2 as SYDVKM. The CDR3 coding sequence is TGTGCCAGCACATCTAACTATGGCTACACCTTC. Translating it yields CASTSNYGYTF.

The gene calls are TRBV2 and TRBJ1-4; the D is unclear. Germline values: CDR1 SNHLY, CDR2 FYNNEI. The CDR3 extends over 12 amino acids. V was shortened by 1 base and J by 13 bases, with 10 bases between the two germline ends. In DNA form, the CDR3 reads TGTGCCAGCAGTGAAGGCCCCTCGTTACTGTTTTTT. This encodes CASSEGPSLLFF.

The chain uses TRBV29-1 and TRBJ2-7; the D is unclear. This CDR3 region has 11 residues. Trimming removed 7 bases at V and 1 base at J, with 8 bases between. CDR1 is SQVTM, CDR2 ANQGSEA, per germline. CDR3 amino acids: CSGVISYEQYF. CDR3 sequence (DNA): TGCAGCGGCGTTATTTCCTACGAGCAGTACTTC.

This clone was counted once. This chain's CDR3 is CSGTDGQGGKLFF. DNA for the CDR3: TGCAGCGGGACAGACGGCCAGGGGGGAAAACTGTTTTTT. The gene calls are TRBV29-1 and TRBJ1-4; TRBD1 aligns across 7 bases. Germline V CDR1 and CDR2: SQVTM, ANQGSEA. This CDR3 region has 13 residues. Trimming cost V 7 bases and J 10 bases; bases outside gene matches: 12.

Turning to this clone: Additional DNA sequences in this sample encode the identical CDR3. The chain couples TRBV5-1 to TRBJ1-4; D ambiguous. CDR3 size: 14 residues. Trimming shortened V by 0 bases and J by 3 bases, and 6 bases separated the two germline ends. Germline CDR1 reads SGHRS; CDR2 reads YFSETQ. The CDR3: CASSLEGANEKLFF. Written as DNA, the CDR3 is TGCGCCAGCAGCTTGGAGGGAGCTAATGAAAAACTGTTTTTT.

The chain has TRBV18 and TRBJ1-1, with TRBD1 as a possible D gene (5 bases). Trimming stripped 2 bases from V and 5 bases from J, with 15 bases between. The germline CDR1 and CDR2 sequences are KGHSH and LQKENI. This CDR3 has 15 residues. The CDR3 nucleotides are TGTGCCAGCTCACCAATCACAGGTGAGGGTACTGAAGCTTTCTTT. Its protein product is CASSPITGEGTEAFF.

The chain combines TRBV7-9 with TRBJ1-4; TRBD1 agrees at 8 bases. CDR1 SEHNR and CDR2 FQNEAQ come from the germline V gene (reference sequence). The CDR3 sequence is 16 residues long. J gave up 2 bases and V 5 bases, and 7 bases lay outside the gene matches. In DNA form, the CDR3 reads TGTGCCAGCAGCGCCGGACAGGGCATCACTAATGAAAAACTGTTTTTT. It is translated as CASSAGQGITNEKLFF.

The CDR3 bases are TGTGCCAGCAGCCTATCGGGGGGGCTGGGCTATGGCTACACCTTC. This encodes CASSLSGGLGYGYTF. The J gene is TRBJ1-2, the V gene TRBV28, with D maybe TRBD1 (6 bases). Trimming pared 6 bases from V and 4 bases from J, leaving 18 bases between. The length of the CDR3 is 15 residues. Germline lookup yields CDR1 MDHEN and CDR2 SYDVKM.

The rearrangement uses TRBV7-9 and TRBJ2-3; 7 positions match TRBD2. V lost 2 bases and J lost 2; bases outside the gene matches: 7. The CDR3 is 16 amino acids. CDR1 and CDR2 (germline): SEHNR, FQNEAQ (reference sequence). The CDR3 region is CASSLLSSGHTDTQYF. Here the CDR3 DNA reads TGTGCCAGCAGCTTACTGTCTAGCGGCCACACAGATACGCAGTATTTT. The whole variable domain, filled in from reference TRBV7-9 and TRBJ2-3, reads DTGVSQNPRHKITKRGQNVTFRCDPISEHNRLYWYRQTLGQGPEFLTYFQNEAQLEKSRLLSDRFSAERPKGSFSTLEIQRTEQGDSAMYLCASSLLSSGHTDTQYFGPGTRLTVL.

As for this clone: The same CDR3 is also encoded by other DNA sequences in this sample. The chain recombines TRBV5-4 with TRBJ2-3; weak D call: TRBD1 (5 bases). V lost 2 bases to trimming and J lost 0 bases, with 7 bases between them. CDR1 and CDR2 (germline): SGHNT, YYREEE (reference sequence). CDR3 length: 14 residues. The CDR3 spells CASSFQGSTDTQYF. In DNA form, the CDR3 reads TGTGCCAGCAGCTTTCAGGGTAGCACAGATACGCAGTATTTT.

J is TRBJ2-7 and V is TRBV5-1, with 10 nucleotides matching TRBD1. J lost 5 bases, V lost 0 bases, and 5 bases had no gene match. The germline gives CDR1 SGHRS, CDR2 YFSETQ. The CDR3 length is 15 residues. The CDR3, as DNA: TGCGCCAGCAGCTTGGCGGGGACAGGGGAAAACGAGCAGTACTTC. This sequence encodes CASSLAGTGENEQYF.

This clone was counted once. The DNA for the CDR3 is TGTGCCAGCTCACCGCTGGGATGGAGGGGAAATTCACCCCTCCACTTT. Translated, it gives CASSPLGWRGNSPLHF. The chain carries TRBV18 and TRBJ1-6; D perhaps matches TRBD1 (5 bases). This CDR3 has 16 amino acids. Germline-derived CDR1 and CDR2 are KGHSH and LQKENI. V lost 3 bases, J lost 7 bases, and 16 bases lay in between.

This chain uses TRBV5-6 with TRBJ2-1, with 8 bases matching TRBD2. The length of the CDR3 is 15 residues. The germline V gene has CDR1 SGHDT and CDR2 YYEEEE. The V gene end was trimmed by 3 bases and the J gene end by 0 bases; junction bases not matched to a gene: 2. The CDR3 DNA reads as TGTGCCAGCAGCTGGAGCGGGAGCTCCTACAATGAGCAGTTCTTC. Amino acids: CASSWSGSSYNEQFF.

In this sample, this clone turned up a few times. The V and J genes are TRBV15 and TRBJ1-1; D gene uncertain. Between the trimmed V and J ends, which lost 2 bases and 1 base, there was a span of 8 bases. The CDR3 is 14 amino acids. Germline CDR1 LNHNV, CDR2 YYDKDF (reference sequence). The DNA of the CDR3 is TGTGCCACCAGCAGATACAAGGCGAACACTGAAGCTTTCTTT. Its protein product is CATSRYKANTEAFF.

The chain carries TRBV2 and TRBJ2-5; TRBD2 matches 7 bases. With V trimmed by 5 bases and J by 5 bases, 8 bases remained unmatched. Germline V gene lookup returns CDR1 SNHLY and CDR2 FYNNEI. This CDR3 is 14 amino acids long. In nucleotides, the CDR3 is TGTGCCAGCAGTCCCTATGGGGGAGGGGAGACCCAGTACTTC. It translates to CASSPYGGGETQYF.